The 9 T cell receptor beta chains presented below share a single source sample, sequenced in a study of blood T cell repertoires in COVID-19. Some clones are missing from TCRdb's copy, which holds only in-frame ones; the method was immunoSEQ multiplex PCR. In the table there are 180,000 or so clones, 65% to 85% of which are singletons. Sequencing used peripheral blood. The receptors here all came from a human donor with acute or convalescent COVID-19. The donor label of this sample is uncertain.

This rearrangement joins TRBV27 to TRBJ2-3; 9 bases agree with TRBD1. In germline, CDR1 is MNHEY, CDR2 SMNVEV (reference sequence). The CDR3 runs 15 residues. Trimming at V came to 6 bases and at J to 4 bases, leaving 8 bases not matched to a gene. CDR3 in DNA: TGTGCCAGCAGGGCTGGGACAGGGCGGGCAGATACGCAGTATTTT. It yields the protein CASRAGTGRADTQYF.

The CDR3 sequence is CSVATGNNQPQHF. Written as DNA, the CDR3 is TGCAGCGTTGCCACAGGAAACAATCAGCCCCAGCATTTT. This chain joins TRBV29-1 and TRBJ1-5; D possibly corresponds to TRBD1 (5 bases). CDR1 and CDR2 from the germline V gene are SQVTM and ANQGSEA. CDR3 length equals 13 residues. V gave up 4 bases and J gave up 3 bases, with 10 bases separating them.

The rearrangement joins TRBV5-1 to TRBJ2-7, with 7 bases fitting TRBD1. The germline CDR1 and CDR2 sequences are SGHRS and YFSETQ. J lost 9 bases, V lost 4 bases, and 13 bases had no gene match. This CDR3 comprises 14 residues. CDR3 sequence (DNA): TGCGCCAGCAGCCCCGACTTTTCCTCAGGGGGGCAGTACTTC. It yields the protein CASSPDFSSGGQYF.

The CDR3 DNA follows: TGTGCCAGCTCAAACAGGGAAGGGAACACTGAAGCTTTCTTT. It yields the protein CASSNREGNTEAFF. The rearrangement uses TRBV18 and TRBJ1-1, with D perhaps TRBD1 (6 bases). V gave up 5 bases and J gave up 1 base, with 11 bases separating them. The CDR3 has 14 amino acids. CDR1 and CDR2 from the germline V gene are KGHSH and LQKENI.

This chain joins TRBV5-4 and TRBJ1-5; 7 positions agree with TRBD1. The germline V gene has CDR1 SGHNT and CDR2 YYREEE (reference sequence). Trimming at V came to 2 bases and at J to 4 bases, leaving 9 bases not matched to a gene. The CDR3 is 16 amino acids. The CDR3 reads CASSFSLGGQNQPQHF. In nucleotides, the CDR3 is TGTGCCAGCAGCTTTAGCCTAGGGGGACAGAATCAGCCCCAGCATTTT.

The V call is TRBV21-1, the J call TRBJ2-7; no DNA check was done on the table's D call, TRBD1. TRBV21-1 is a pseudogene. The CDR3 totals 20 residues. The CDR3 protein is CASSKALGCWRDSCWYEQYF. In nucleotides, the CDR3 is TGTGCCAGCAGCAAAGCGCTTGGATGTTGGAGGGACAGTTGTTGGTACGAGCAGTACTTC.

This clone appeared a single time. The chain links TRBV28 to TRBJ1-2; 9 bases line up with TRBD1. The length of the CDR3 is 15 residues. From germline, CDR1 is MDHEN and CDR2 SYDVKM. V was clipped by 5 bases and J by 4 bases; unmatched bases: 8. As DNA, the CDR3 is TGTGCCAGCAGTAGCACAGGGGGCGGCCGCTATGGCTACACCTTC. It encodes CASSSTGGGRYGYTF.

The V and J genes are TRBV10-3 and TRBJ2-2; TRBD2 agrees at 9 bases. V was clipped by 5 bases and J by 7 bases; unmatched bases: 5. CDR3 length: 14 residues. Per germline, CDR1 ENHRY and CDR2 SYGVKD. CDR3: CAISSGTSFGELFF. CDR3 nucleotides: TGTGCCATCAGTTCCGGGACTAGCTTCGGGGAGCTGTTTTTT.

The CDR3 loop reads CASSEGQTPYNSPLHF. CDR3 DNA: TGTGCCAGCAGTGAGGGACAGACCCCCTATAATTCACCCCTCCACTTT. The rearrangement joins TRBV2 to TRBJ1-6, with 7 positions matching TRBD1. The CDR3 has 16 residues. Per the germline V gene, CDR1 is SNHLY and CDR2 is FYNNEI. With 3 bases clipped from V and 2 bases from J, the junction kept 4 bases outside the gene matches.